These 5 T cell receptor beta chains came from one sample sequenced in a study of T-cell reconstitution after alpha-beta-depleted transplantation in children. It was with unique molecular identifiers that the TCRbeta library was prepared. TCRdb redid the calling of the PCR reads with MiXCR, one entry per CDR3 protein. The data show 700,000 to 950,000 distinct CDR3 sequences, 15% to 20% seen once. The sequences come from PBMCs, mostly from graft donor cells, collected 360 days after TCRalphabeta/CD19-depleted stem cell transplant. These receptors originate from a male patient younger than 18 who had a stem cell transplant for acute lymphoblastic leukemia, so the T cells may come from the graft donor.

J is TRBJ2-5 and V is TRBV5-1, with unresolved D. V was shortened by 0 bases and J by 0 bases, with 9 bases between the two germline ends. Germline lookup yields CDR1 SGHRS and CDR2 YFSETQ. This CDR3 is built from 15 residues. CDR3 sequence (DNA): TGCGCCAGCAGCTTGGTCAGTCCAAACCAAGAGACCCAGTACTTC. Protein sequence: CASSLVSPNQETQYF.

This clonotype was observed a few times. This chain links TRBV12-3 or TRBV12-4 with TRBJ1-1; 7 nucleotides agree with TRBD1. This CDR3 contains 15 residues. V lost 6 bases to trimming and J lost 0 bases; unmatched junction nucleotides: 7. The CDR3 spells CASSLLQGMNTEAFF. CDR3 DNA: TGTGCCAGCAGCCTCCTACAGGGGATGAACACTGAAGCTTTCTTT.

This clonotype was recorded at least ten times. The rearrangement links TRBV5-1 to TRBJ2-5, with 10 bases matching TRBD1. The CDR3 runs to 15 residues. The trim removed 0 bases at V and 5 bases at J, leaving 4 bases unmatched. Germline CDR1 SGHRS, CDR2 YFSETQ. The CDR3 DNA reads TGCGCCAGCAGCTTGGACGGACAGGGGGTGGAGACCCAGTACTTC. Its protein is CASSLDGQGVETQYF.

The chain carries TRBV5-1 and TRBJ2-5; perhaps TRBD2 as D (5 bases). Germline values: CDR1 SGHRS, CDR2 YFSETQ. Deletions cut 2 bases from V and 2 bases from J, with 13 bases between. The CDR3 is made up of 15 amino acids. CDR3 DNA sequence: TGCGCCAGCAGCTTCAGCGGACCCAGACAAGAGACCCAGTACTTC. This encodes CASSFSGPRQETQYF.

This clonotype came up a few times. This chain uses TRBV2 with TRBJ2-4, with 12 bases identical to TRBD2. V gave up 8 bases and J gave up 1 base; unmatched junction bases: 18. This CDR3 is built from 20 residues. CDR1 is SNHLY, CDR2 FYNNEI, per germline. DNA of the CDR3: TGTGCCAGCGGCTTTGCTCCAGGACTAGCGGGAATCGAGGCCAAAAACATTCAGTACTTC. It translates to CASGFAPGLAGIEAKNIQYF.